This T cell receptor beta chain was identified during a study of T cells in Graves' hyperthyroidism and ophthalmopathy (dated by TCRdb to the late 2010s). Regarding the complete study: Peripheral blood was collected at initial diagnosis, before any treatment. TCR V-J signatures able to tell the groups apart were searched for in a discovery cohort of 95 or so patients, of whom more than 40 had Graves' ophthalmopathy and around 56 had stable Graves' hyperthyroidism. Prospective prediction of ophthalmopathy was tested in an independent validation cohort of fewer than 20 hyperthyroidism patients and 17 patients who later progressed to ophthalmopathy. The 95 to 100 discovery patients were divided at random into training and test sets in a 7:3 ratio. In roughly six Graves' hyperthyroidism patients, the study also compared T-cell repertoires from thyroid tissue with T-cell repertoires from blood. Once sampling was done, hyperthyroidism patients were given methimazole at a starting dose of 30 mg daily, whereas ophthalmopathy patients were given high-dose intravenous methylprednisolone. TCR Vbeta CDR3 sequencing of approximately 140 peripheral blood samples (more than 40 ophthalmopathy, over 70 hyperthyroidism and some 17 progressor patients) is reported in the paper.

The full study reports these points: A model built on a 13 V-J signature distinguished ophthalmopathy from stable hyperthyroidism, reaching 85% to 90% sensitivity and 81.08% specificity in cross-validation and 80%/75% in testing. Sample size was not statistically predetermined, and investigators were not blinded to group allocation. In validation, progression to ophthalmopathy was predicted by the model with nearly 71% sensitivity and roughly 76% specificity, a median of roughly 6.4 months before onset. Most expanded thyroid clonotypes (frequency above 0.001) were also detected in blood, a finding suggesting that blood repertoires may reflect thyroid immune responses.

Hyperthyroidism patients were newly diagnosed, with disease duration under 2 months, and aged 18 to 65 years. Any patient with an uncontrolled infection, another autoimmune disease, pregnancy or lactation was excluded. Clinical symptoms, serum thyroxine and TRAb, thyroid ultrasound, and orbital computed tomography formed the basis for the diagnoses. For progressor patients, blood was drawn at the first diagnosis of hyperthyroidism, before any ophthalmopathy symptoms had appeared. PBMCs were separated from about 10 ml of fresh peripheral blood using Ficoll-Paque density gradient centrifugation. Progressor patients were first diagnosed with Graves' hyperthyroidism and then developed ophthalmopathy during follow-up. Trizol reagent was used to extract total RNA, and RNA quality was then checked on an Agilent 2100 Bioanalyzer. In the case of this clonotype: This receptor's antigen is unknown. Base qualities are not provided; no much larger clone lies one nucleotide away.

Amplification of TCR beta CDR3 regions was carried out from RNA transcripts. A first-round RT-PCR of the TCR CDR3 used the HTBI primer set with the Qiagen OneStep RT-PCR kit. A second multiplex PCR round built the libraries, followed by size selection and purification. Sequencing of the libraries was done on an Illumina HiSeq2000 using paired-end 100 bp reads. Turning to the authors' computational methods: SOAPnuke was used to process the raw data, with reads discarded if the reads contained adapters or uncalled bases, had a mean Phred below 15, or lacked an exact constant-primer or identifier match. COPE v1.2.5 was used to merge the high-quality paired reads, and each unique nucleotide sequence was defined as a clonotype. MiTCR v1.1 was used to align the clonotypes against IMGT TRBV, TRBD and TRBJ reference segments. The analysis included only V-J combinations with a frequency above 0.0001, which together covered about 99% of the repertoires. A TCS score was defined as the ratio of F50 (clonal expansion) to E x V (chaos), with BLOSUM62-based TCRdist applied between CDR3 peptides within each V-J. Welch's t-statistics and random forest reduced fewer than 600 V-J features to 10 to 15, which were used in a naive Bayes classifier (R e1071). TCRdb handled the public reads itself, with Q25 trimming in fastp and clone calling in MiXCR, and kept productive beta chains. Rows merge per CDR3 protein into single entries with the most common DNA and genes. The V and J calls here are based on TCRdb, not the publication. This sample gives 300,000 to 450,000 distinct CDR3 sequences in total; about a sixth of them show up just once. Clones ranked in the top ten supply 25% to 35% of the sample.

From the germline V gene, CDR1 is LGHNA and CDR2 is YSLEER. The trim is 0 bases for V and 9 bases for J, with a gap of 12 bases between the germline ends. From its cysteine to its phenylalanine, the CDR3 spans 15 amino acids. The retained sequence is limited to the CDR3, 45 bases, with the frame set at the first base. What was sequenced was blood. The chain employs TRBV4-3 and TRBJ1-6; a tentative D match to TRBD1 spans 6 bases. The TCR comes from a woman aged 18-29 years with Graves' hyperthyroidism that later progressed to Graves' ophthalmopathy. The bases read TGCGCCAGCAGCCAAGAATGGGACACCGGTTCACCCCTCCACTTT. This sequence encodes CASSQEWDTGSPLHF.